A selection of T cell receptor beta chains follows, all from one sample in a study of blood T cell repertoires in COVID-19. Here immunoSEQ multiplex PCR was the method, and the copy in TCRdb shows in-frame clones only, minus some. Of some 80,000 clones in the sample, around four fifths were seen once. Sequencing was done on a sample of peripheral blood. These receptors came from a man between 60 and 75 years old with COVID-19, enrolled during active disease. The CDR3 runs from the conserved cysteine through the conserved F or W. A D gene is named only where the DNA matches it firmly. The listing skips clone size in some rows; elsewhere it reads once, few, many or a size class.

j_call: TRBJ1-3; d_call: TRBD1; v_call: TRBV7-6; clone_size: NA; cdr3_aa: CASSSQVGQGANTIYF; cdr3_nt: TGTGCCAGCAGCTCCCAGGTGGGACAGGGGGCAAACACCATATATTTT
j_call: TRBJ2-5; d_call: NA; v_call: TRBV6-6; clone_size: NA; cdr3_aa: CASSSRGLETQYF; cdr3_nt: TGTGCCAGCAGTTCCAGGGGTTTAGAGACCCAGTACTTC
j_call: TRBJ2-5; d_call: TRBD2; v_call: TRBV24-1; clone_size: few; cdr3_aa: CATSDPRDRGGETQYF; cdr3_nt: TGTGCCACCAGTGACCCCCGGGACCGGGGGGGAGAGACCCAGTACTTC
j_call: TRBJ1-5; d_call: NA; v_call: TRBV19; clone_size: NA; cdr3_aa: CASSIEGSPNQPQHF; cdr3_nt: TGTGCCAGTAGTATAGAAGGGAGTCCCAATCAGCCCCAGCATTTT
j_call: TRBJ1-1; d_call: NA; v_call: TRBV9; clone_size: NA; cdr3_aa: CASSVEAGTEAFF; cdr3_nt: TGTGCCAGCAGCGTAGAAGCGGGTACTGAAGCTTTCTTT
j_call: TRBJ2-1; d_call: NA; v_call: TRBV12-3/TRBV12-4; clone_size: once; cdr3_aa: CASSYRENEQFF; cdr3_nt: TGTGCCAGCAGTTACAGGGAAAATGAGCAGTTCTTC
j_call: TRBJ1-1; d_call: NA; v_call: TRBV15; clone_size: NA; cdr3_aa: CATSRVEGWTEAFF; cdr3_nt: TGTGCCACCAGCAGAGTAGAGGGTTGGACTGAAGCTTTCTTT
j_call: TRBJ1-1; d_call: TRBD1; v_call: TRBV5-6; clone_size: NA; cdr3_aa: CASSLRQGRYTEAFF; cdr3_nt: TGTGCCAGCAGCTTGAGACAGGGTCGGTATACTGAAGCTTTCTTT
j_call: TRBJ1-4; d_call: NA; v_call: TRBV2; clone_size: few; cdr3_aa: CASRGTMGEKLFF; cdr3_nt: TGTGCCAGCAGGGGGACAATGGGTGAAAAACTGTTTTTT
j_call: TRBJ2-7; d_call: NA; v_call: TRBV5-1; clone_size: few; cdr3_aa: CASSLEGRAFEQYF; cdr3_nt: TGCGCCAGCAGCTTGGAGGGCAGGGCGTTCGAGCAGTACTTC